One sample yielded the 10 T cell receptor beta chains listed below, sequenced in a study of OX40 agonist ivuxolimab in advanced cancers. Assay: immunoSEQ multiplex PCR; the TCRdb copy retains only in-frame clones and omits some. The sample has about 26,000 clones, around nine tenths seen once; the top ten hold 20% to 25%. The starting material was CD4+ or CD8+ T cells sorted from blood, obtained in a trial of the OX40 agonist ivuxolimab. Receptor source: an adult with an advanced solid tumor such as melanoma, head and neck, liver or kidney cancer.

This chain connects TRBV4-3 to TRBJ1-1; possible D gene TRBD1, 5 bases. V was pared by 3 bases and J by 4 bases, with 15 bases between. This CDR3 is built from 15 residues. Germline V CDR1 and CDR2: LGHNA, YSLEER. DNA for the CDR3: TGCGCCAGCAGCCACTCGGACACGCCGAGCACTGAAGCTTTCTTT. This sequence encodes CASSHSDTPSTEAFF.

V gene TRBV6-5 combines with J gene TRBJ1-1; tentative D call: TRBD1 (6 bases). The CDR3 sequence is 16 residues long. V dropped 0 bases and J dropped 5 bases, with 16 bases sitting between them. Germline CDR1 and CDR2: MNHEY and SVGAGI. Here the CDR3 reads CASSYSAMDRTTEAFF. The CDR3 region has the DNA TGTGCCAGCAGTTACTCGGCAATGGACAGAACTACTGAAGCTTTCTTT.

The rearrangement uses TRBV7-2 and TRBJ1-5; D not certain. The CDR3 is made up of 15 amino acids. V was shortened by 2 bases and J by 0 bases, with 8 bases between the two germline ends. Germline V gives CDR1 SGHTA, CDR2 FQGNSA. The CDR3 loop is CASSLFPGSNQPQHF. The DNA of the CDR3 is TGTGCCAGCAGCTTATTCCCGGGTAGCAATCAGCCCCAGCATTTT.

CDR3 region: CASREGGGNEQFF. CDR3 DNA: TGTGCCAGCAGAGAGGGAGGGGGCAATGAGCAGTTCTTC. The rearrangement links TRBV25-1 to TRBJ2-1; TRBD2 is a possible D gene (7 bases). V was shortened by 6 bases and J by 6 bases, with 12 bases between the two germline ends. CDR1 is MGHDK, CDR2 SYGVNS, per germline. CDR3 length: 13 residues.

The V gene is TRBV13, the J gene TRBJ2-4; TRBD2 aligns across 12 bases. V lost 5 bases to trimming and J lost 6 bases; unmatched junction nucleotides: 14. In germline, CDR1 is PRHDT, CDR2 FYEKMQ (reference sequence). The CDR3 sequence is 18 residues long. As DNA, the CDR3 is TGTGCCAGCAGCCCGACTAGCGGGAGTTCCAGGTTAGGAAACATTCAGTACTTC. It is translated as CASSPTSGSSRLGNIQYF.

This clone was counted a few times. The CDR3 reads CASSGTSGADNEQFF. In DNA form, the CDR3 reads TGTGCCAGCAGCGGGACTAGCGGGGCTGACAATGAGCAGTTCTTC. The chain couples TRBV6-4 to TRBJ2-1, with 13 bases matching TRBD2. CDR3 length: 15 residues. Trimming removed 6 bases from V and 5 bases from J; junction bases left unmatched: 4. Looked up from germline, CDR1 is MRHNA and CDR2 is SNTAGT.

The chain links TRBV14 to TRBJ2-5; D gene unclear. CDR3 size: 15 residues. From germline, CDR1 is SGHDN and CDR2 FVKESK. V lost 1 base and J 4 bases, leaving 13 bases between the germline ends. This chain's CDR3 is CASSQALAAGETQYF. Written as DNA, the CDR3 is TGTGCCAGCAGCCAAGCTCTCGCGGCCGGAGAGACCCAGTACTTC.

The CDR3 region is CASSTRDEQYF. The CDR3, as DNA: TGTGCCAGCAGCACTAGGGACGAGCAGTACTTC. The chain combines TRBV28 with TRBJ2-7; tentative D call: TRBD2 (5 bases). Trimming shortened V by 6 bases and J by 5 bases, and 8 bases separated the two germline ends. Germline-derived CDR1 and CDR2 are MDHEN and SYDVKM. The CDR3 extends over 11 amino acids.

This chain connects TRBV19 to TRBJ1-6; D is uncertain. Trimming pared 1 base from V and 14 bases from J, leaving 9 bases between. Germline CDR1 reads LNHDA; CDR2 reads SQIVND (reference sequence). The CDR3 consists of 12 residues. The CDR3 spells CASSIGGSALHF. In DNA, the CDR3 is TGTGCCAGTAGTATAGGGGGATCGGCCCTCCACTTT. Based on the CDR3 plus reference TRBV19 and TRBJ1-6, the full variable domain is DGGITQSPKYLFRKEGQNVTLSCEQNLNHDAMYWYRQDPGQGLRLIYYSQIVNDFQKGDIAEGYSVSREKKESFPLTVTSAQKNPTAFYLCASSIGGSALHFGNGTRLTVT.

This clone came up a few times. The chain couples TRBV19 to TRBJ2-1; D remains ambiguous. The CDR3 loop spans 13 amino acids. The germline V gene encodes CDR1 LNHDA and CDR2 SQIVND (reference sequence). Trimming removed 5 bases from V and 7 bases from J, with 12 bases in between. DNA of the CDR3: TGTGCCAGTAGTTTCAGTAGTGGGAATGAGCAGTTCTTC. Translated: CASSFSSGNEQFF.